Following are 14 T cell receptor beta chains from one sample sequenced in a study of T cell responses to AZD1222 COVID-19 vaccine. The assay was immunoSEQ multiplex PCR, and TCRdb's table has in-frame clones only and misses some. The sample lists 110,000 to 150,000 clones, under 95% seen once, with around 2.7% in the top ten. Material: peripheral blood, obtained on day 0 of AZD1222 vaccination. The receptors were sampled from an adult in good health.

This chain connects TRBV29-1 to TRBJ1-1; D is possibly TRBD1 (5 bases). The CDR3 is made up of 13 amino acids. Trimming removed 2 bases from V and 4 bases from J, with 11 bases in between. CDR1 is SQVTM, CDR2 ANQGSEA, per germline. In DNA, the CDR3 is TGCAGCGTTGAAAAGGGGTTCGGCACTGAAGCTTTCTTT. Translated: CSVEKGFGTEAFF.

This clone has more than one count but fewer than ten. The chain carries TRBV7-3 and TRBJ1-6; TRBD1 is a possible D gene (6 bases). The CDR3 has 14 residues. The germline CDR1 and CDR2 sequences are SGHTA and FQGTGA. V shed 2 bases and J shed 7 bases, with 9 bases lying between them. CDR3 DNA sequence: TGTGCCAGCAGCTTAGGGGGCAAAAATTCACCCCTCCACTTT. It specifies CASSLGGKNSPLHF.

The J gene is TRBJ2-1, the V gene TRBV27; 11 bases line up with TRBD2. Trimming cost V 7 bases and J 5 bases; bases outside gene matches: 1. The CDR3 has 13 residues. Germline V gene sequence: CDR1 MNHEY, CDR2 SMNVEV (reference sequence). The CDR3 nucleotides read TGTGCCAGCACGACTAGCGGGGACAATGAGCAGTTCTTC. Encoded protein: CASTTSGDNEQFF.

The V call is TRBV28, the J call TRBJ2-7; no clear D gene. The V end lost 3 bases, the J end lost 6 bases, and 15 bases lay between the germline ends. This CDR3 spans 14 amino acids. Germline values: CDR1 MDHEN, CDR2 SYDVKM. For the CDR3, the DNA is TGTGCCAGCAGTTTTTCGTTAGGTGTTGGCGAGCAGTACTTC. Amino acid sequence: CASSFSLGVGEQYF.

This clone showed up just once. The chain joins TRBV28 to TRBJ2-4; 7 bases align to TRBD2. After removal of 2 bases from V and 8 bases from J, the junction contained 9 bases not matched to a gene. From germline, CDR1 is MDHEN and CDR2 SYDVKM. The CDR3 loop spans 15 amino acids. CDR3 residues: CASSLRVGGVDIQYF. CDR3 DNA sequence: TGTGCCAGCAGTTTAAGGGTTGGGGGGGTGGACATTCAGTACTTC.

This clone was seen just once. The chain couples TRBV6-2 or TRBV6-3 to TRBJ2-3, with 11 bases lining up with TRBD1. This CDR3 is 16 amino acids long. V gave up 0 bases and J gave up 6 bases; unmatched junction bases: 5. Germline V gives CDR1 MNHEY, CDR2 SVGEGT. CDR3 sequence (DNA): TGTGCCAGCAGTTACTCCGGGACAGGGGGATGGGATACGCAGTATTTT. It yields the protein CASSYSGTGGWDTQYF.

The chain recombines TRBV2 with TRBJ2-1, with 16 bases fitting TRBD2. The CDR3 has 20 amino acids. Germline CDR1 is SNHLY and CDR2 is FYNNEI. V was clipped by 10 bases and J by 0 bases; unmatched bases: 15. CDR3 coding DNA: TGTGCCATCTCACCGGGACTAGCGGGGGGGCTCCAGAGCTCCTACAATGAGCAGTTCTTC. It codes for CAISPGLAGGLQSSYNEQFF.

The chain employs TRBV7-3 and TRBJ2-5, with 12 nucleotides matching TRBD2. Germline values: CDR1 SGHTA, CDR2 FQGTGA. This CDR3 has 15 residues. J lost 4 bases, V lost 5 bases, and 5 bases had no gene match. CDR3 sequence: CASSPSGRAGETQYF. The CDR3 region has the DNA TGTGCCAGCAGCCCTAGCGGGAGGGCCGGAGAGACCCAGTACTTC.

The chain combines TRBV14 with TRBJ1-1; TRBD1 might be the D (5 bases). The ends were cut back, 4 bases at V and 8 bases at J, with 17 bases in the middle. This CDR3 region has 14 residues. Germline V gives CDR1 SGHDN, CDR2 FVKESK. The CDR3 spells CASSPLLGTTEAFF. CDR3 DNA sequence: TGTGCCAGCAGCCCACTGCTCGGGACGACAGAAGCTTTCTTT.

This chain joins TRBV18 and TRBJ2-5, with 9 nucleotides matching TRBD1. V shed 0 bases, J shed 2 bases, and the junction held 4 bases outside the gene matches. The CDR3 is 16 residues long. Germline CDR1 reads KGHSH; CDR2 reads LQKENI. CDR3 protein: CASSPPGQGWQETQYF. The CDR3 nucleotides read TGTGCCAGCTCACCACCGGGACAGGGATGGCAAGAGACCCAGTACTTC. Looking up the rest from reference TRBV18 and TRBJ2-5 gives the full variable domain: NAGVMQNPRHLVRRRGQEARLRCSPMKGHSHVYWYRQLPEEGLKFMVYLQKENIIDESGMPKERFSAEFPKEGPSILRIQQVVRGDSAAYFCASSPPGQGWQETQYFGPGTRLLVL.

The CDR3 DNA follows: TGCAGTGCCAGTACTAACTATGGCTACACCTTC. Translating it yields CSASTNYGYTF. J is TRBJ1-2 and V is TRBV20-1; D remains ambiguous. CDR1 and CDR2 from the germline V gene are DFQATT and SNEGSKA (reference sequence). The CDR3 runs to 11 residues. V was clipped by 6 bases and J by 0 bases, with 5 bases between them.

V gene TRBV5-4 combines with J gene TRBJ2-3, with D possibly being TRBD2 (5 bases). This CDR3 region has 13 residues. The V end was cut by 4 bases, the J end by 1 base, with 7 bases between. Germline-derived CDR1 and CDR2 are SGHNT and YYREEE (reference sequence). DNA for the CDR3: TGTGCCAGCAGCGTTAGCGGCACAGATACGCAGTATTTT. It is translated as CASSVSGTDTQYF.

V gene TRBV9 combines with J gene TRBJ1-2; D call uncertain. V gave up 4 bases and J gave up 4 bases, with 14 bases separating them. Germline CDR1 SGDLS, CDR2 YYNGEE. This CDR3 comprises 14 residues. CDR3 sequence reads: CASSPYWASYGYTF. The CDR3 region has the DNA TGTGCCAGCAGCCCCTACTGGGCCTCCTATGGCTACACCTTC.

The J gene is TRBJ2-1, the V gene TRBV6-5; D uncertain. This CDR3 has 15 amino acids. Trimming shortened V by 2 bases and J by 1 base, and 9 bases separated the two germline ends. Germline values: CDR1 MNHEY, CDR2 SVGAGI. As DNA, the CDR3 is TGTGCCAGCAGTTACGCGGAAAGGTCCTACAATGAGCAGTTCTTC. Translating it yields CASSYAERSYNEQFF.